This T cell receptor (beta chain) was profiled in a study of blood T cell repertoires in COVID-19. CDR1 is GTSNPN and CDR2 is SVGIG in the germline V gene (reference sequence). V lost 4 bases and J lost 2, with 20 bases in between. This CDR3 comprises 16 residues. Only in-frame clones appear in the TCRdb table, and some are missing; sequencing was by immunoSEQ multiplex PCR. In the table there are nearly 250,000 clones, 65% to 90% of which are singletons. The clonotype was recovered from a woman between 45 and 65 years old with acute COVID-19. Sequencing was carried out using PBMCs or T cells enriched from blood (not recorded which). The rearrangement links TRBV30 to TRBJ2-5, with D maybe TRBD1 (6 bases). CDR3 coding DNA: TGTGCCTGGACCATACCGGGGTGGACAGCTCAAGAGACCCAGTACTTC. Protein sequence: CAWTIPGWTAQETQYF.